The 20 T cell receptor beta chains below all came from one sample that was sequenced in a study of T cells in Graves' hyperthyroidism and ophthalmopathy. From RNA transcripts, TCR beta CDR3 regions were amplified. The HTBI primer set served for first-round RT-PCR of the TCR CDR3. MiXCR, run by TCRdb on the multiplex PCR reads, gives a single entry per CDR3 protein. The sample has approximately 400,000 distinct CDR3 sequences; 15% to 18% are singletons. Sequencing used blood. All receptors come from a woman between 18 and 29 years old with Graves' hyperthyroidism.

This clonotype occurred a few times. The chain joins TRBV6-1 to TRBJ2-1; D may be TRBD2 (5 bases). CDR1 is MNHNS and CDR2 is SASEGT in the germline V gene. The CDR3 sequence is 13 residues long. Written as DNA, the CDR3 is TGTTTCAGCGGCACGGGCGGTCGGAATGAGCAGTTCTTC. Its protein is CFSGTGGRNEQFF.

Ten or more counts support this clonotype. The V call is TRBV4-1, the J call TRBJ2-3; D is unclear. CDR1 and CDR2 from the germline V gene are MGHRA and YSYEKL. CDR3 size: 11 residues. V was shortened by 3 bases and J by 6 bases, with 4 bases between the two germline ends. This CDR3 reads CASSQLDTQYF. In DNA form, the CDR3 reads TGCGCCAGCAGCCAGCTTGATACGCAGTATTTT.

This clonotype showed up many times. The J gene is TRBJ1-1, the V gene TRBV18, with a weak D call TRBD1 (6 bases). Germline V gene lookup returns CDR1 KGHSH and CDR2 LQKENI. The CDR3 covers 13 residues. With 2 bases removed from V and 6 bases from J, the gap between germline ends came to 10 bases. CDR3 coding DNA: TGTGCCAGCTCACCATATGGGGGCTCTGAAGCTTTCTTT. It is translated as CASSPYGGSEAFF.

This clonotype has only a few counts. The V and J genes are TRBV15 and TRBJ2-2; 8 bases are shared with TRBD1. The V gene end was trimmed by 5 bases and the J gene end by 4 bases; junction bases not matched to a gene: 9. CDR1 is LNHNV, CDR2 YYDKDF, per germline (reference sequence). The CDR3 has 16 residues. CDR3 sequence (DNA): TGTGCCACCAGCCGCGACAGGGGAAGCAGCACCGGGGAGCTGTTTTTT. It yields the protein CATSRDRGSSTGELFF.

This clonotype was counted many times. The chain carries TRBV12-3 or TRBV12-4 and TRBJ2-3; no definite D call. The CDR3 has 12 amino acids. The germline V and J ends were trimmed by 6 bases and 2 bases, with 6 bases remaining between them. The CDR3 protein is CASSKSTDTQYF. The CDR3 nucleotides are TGTGCCAGCAGCAAATCCACAGATACGCAGTATTTT.

The chain is built from TRBV2 and TRBJ2-2; D unclear. Deletions cut 6 bases from V and 5 bases from J, with 13 bases between. The V gene's germline CDR1 is SNHLY and CDR2 FYNNEI. The CDR3 totals 14 residues. The CDR3 region is CASSVEPQTGELFF. CDR3 sequence (DNA): TGTGCCAGCAGCGTGGAACCGCAGACCGGGGAGCTGTTTTTT.

This clonotype was detected only a few times. The chain links TRBV10-3 to TRBJ1-6; D remains unclear. Germline lookup yields CDR1 ENHRY and CDR2 SYGVKD. Trimming took off 6 bases at V and 5 bases at J, with 11 bases between the two ends. The length of the CDR3 is 14 residues. This CDR3 reads CAIRKDGDNSPLHF. CDR3 in DNA: TGTGCCATCAGGAAGGACGGAGATAATTCACCCCTCCACTTT.

The gene calls are TRBV5-8 and TRBJ2-7; 8 bases fit TRBD2. CDR3 length: 15 residues. V shed 4 bases and J 6 bases; nucleotides not matched to a gene: 12. Germline V gene lookup returns CDR1 SGHTS and CDR2 YDEGEE. The CDR3 protein is CASSRGGSPSVEQYF. In DNA, the CDR3 is TGTGCCAGCAGCCGGGGGGGGAGCCCTTCGGTCGAGCAGTACTTC.

The chain combines TRBV20-1 with TRBJ1-6; D is perhaps TRBD1 (6 bases). Germline lookup yields CDR1 DFQATT and CDR2 SNEGSKA (reference sequence). This CDR3 comprises 14 residues. V lost 5 bases and J lost 5, with 13 bases in between. In DNA, the CDR3 is TGCAGTGCTGGGGACACCGGCCATAATTCACCCCTCCACTTT. Encoded protein: CSAGDTGHNSPLHF.

At least ten counts were recorded for this clonotype. The chain carries TRBV5-6 and TRBJ2-2; D is ambiguous. Germline CDR1 and CDR2: SGHDT and YYEEEE. The V end was cut by 0 bases, the J end by 1 base, with 13 bases between. This CDR3 comprises 17 residues. The CDR3 bases are TGTGCCAGCAGCTTGGCGATCGGTAGGGAGAACACCGGGGAGCTGTTTTTT. It translates to CASSLAIGRENTGELFF. Full variable domain (outside the CDR3, taken from reference TRBV5-6 and TRBJ2-2): DAGVTQSPTHLIKTRGQQVTLRCSPKSGHDTVSWYQQALGQGPQFIFQYYEEEERQRGNFPDRFSGHQFPNYSSELNVNALLLGDSALYLCASSLAIGRENTGELFFGEGSRLTVL.

This clonotype came up a few times. The chain couples TRBV29-1 to TRBJ1-2, with a tentative D call TRBD1 (6 bases). Germline lookup yields CDR1 SQVTM and CDR2 ANQGSEA. Trimming stripped 7 bases from V and 4 bases from J, with 13 bases between. The CDR3 extends over 12 amino acids. The CDR3 is CSAGGQGYGYTF. The CDR3 nucleotides are TGCAGCGCCGGGGGGCAGGGCTATGGCTACACCTTC.

This clonotype was seen repeatedly, ten times or more. The V gene is TRBV6-1, the J gene TRBJ2-1; possible D gene TRBD1, 6 bases. The CDR3 contains 15 residues. V dropped 5 bases and J dropped 3 bases, with 14 bases sitting between them. The germline CDR1 and CDR2 sequences are MNHNS and SASEGT. CDR3 nucleotide sequence: TGTGCCAGCAGTCCCAAACAGGGAGTCTACAATGAGCAGTTCTTC. Residues: CASSPKQGVYNEQFF.

This clonotype was found many times. This chain connects TRBV12-3 or TRBV12-4 to TRBJ2-3; the D gene is possibly TRBD2 (6 bases). V lost 6 bases and J 9 bases, leaving 16 bases between the germline ends. The CDR3 runs 13 residues. The CDR3 loop is CASRSNPGLTQYF. In nucleotides, the CDR3 is TGTGCCAGCAGGTCTAATCCGGGACTGACGCAGTATTTT.

The V call is TRBV20-1, the J call TRBJ1-5; no firm D call. Germline V gene sequence: CDR1 DFQATT, CDR2 SNEGSKA (reference sequence). V lost 6 bases and J 0 bases, leaving 18 bases between the germline ends. CDR3 length equals 16 residues. CDR3 loop: CSANTDDEGSNQPQHF. CDR3 DNA: TGCAGTGCAAATACGGATGACGAGGGTAGCAATCAGCCCCAGCATTTT.

This clonotype appeared many times. The chain has TRBV11-2 and TRBJ2-1; 7 nucleotides match TRBD2. CDR1 and CDR2 (germline): SGHAT, FQNNGV. The V gene end was trimmed by 3 bases and the J gene end by 4 bases; junction bases not matched to a gene: 3. The CDR3 consists of 14 residues. The CDR3 sequence: CASSLGGGYNEQFF. Written as DNA, the CDR3 is TGTGCCAGCAGCTTGGGCGGGGGATACAATGAGCAGTTCTTC.

This clonotype was recorded a few times. The gene calls are TRBV7-9 and TRBJ2-1; unclear D gene. The germline V and J ends were trimmed by 2 bases and 7 bases, with 9 bases remaining between them. Looked up from germline, CDR1 is SEHNR and CDR2 is FQNEAQ (reference sequence). This CDR3 is built from 13 residues. CDR3 nucleotides: TGTGCCAGCAGCTTATTGACTTCTAATGAGCAGTTCTTC. Translating gives CASSLLTSNEQFF.

This clonotype was found a few times. V usage is TRBV3-1 and J usage is TRBJ2-7; D is ambiguous. From germline, CDR1 is LGHDT and CDR2 YNNKEL (reference sequence). The CDR3 consists of 11 residues. V gave up 4 bases and J gave up 5 bases, with 6 bases separating them. CDR3 nucleotide sequence: TGTGCCAGCAGCCGAGTCCACGAGCAGTACTTC. Translated, it gives CASSRVHEQYF.

This clonotype was counted at least ten times. This chain connects TRBV5-1 to TRBJ1-2; 7 bases are shared with TRBD1. This CDR3 is 15 amino acids long. Germline assignment: CDR1 SGHRS and CDR2 YFSETQ. V lost 0 bases and J lost 3; bases outside the gene matches: 5. The CDR3, as DNA: TGCGCCAGCAGCTTGGCGGAGGGGGCGGACTATGGCTACACCTTC. Translation: CASSLAEGADYGYTF.

This clonotype has just a few counts. V gene TRBV20-1 combines with J gene TRBJ2-3; 12 bases are a match to TRBD2. Germline CDR1 and CDR2: DFQATT and SNEGSKA (reference sequence). The length of the CDR3 is 16 residues. V shed 6 bases and J 4 bases; nucleotides not matched to a gene: 11. The chain's CDR3 is CSALLIASGRADTQYF. CDR3 nucleotides: TGCAGTGCCCTCCTCATTGCTAGCGGGAGGGCAGATACGCAGTATTTT.

The chain joins TRBV4-2 to TRBJ2-3; 14 bases agree with TRBD2. The J segment lost 1 base and the V segment lost 6 bases, leaving 12 bases of the junction unmatched. This CDR3 region has 19 residues. Germline-derived CDR1 and CDR2 are LGHNA and YNFKEQ. The CDR3 is CASRRRTSGGLTRTDTQYF. In DNA, the CDR3 is TGTGCCAGCAGACGACGGACTAGCGGGGGGTTGACCCGCACAGATACGCAGTATTTT.